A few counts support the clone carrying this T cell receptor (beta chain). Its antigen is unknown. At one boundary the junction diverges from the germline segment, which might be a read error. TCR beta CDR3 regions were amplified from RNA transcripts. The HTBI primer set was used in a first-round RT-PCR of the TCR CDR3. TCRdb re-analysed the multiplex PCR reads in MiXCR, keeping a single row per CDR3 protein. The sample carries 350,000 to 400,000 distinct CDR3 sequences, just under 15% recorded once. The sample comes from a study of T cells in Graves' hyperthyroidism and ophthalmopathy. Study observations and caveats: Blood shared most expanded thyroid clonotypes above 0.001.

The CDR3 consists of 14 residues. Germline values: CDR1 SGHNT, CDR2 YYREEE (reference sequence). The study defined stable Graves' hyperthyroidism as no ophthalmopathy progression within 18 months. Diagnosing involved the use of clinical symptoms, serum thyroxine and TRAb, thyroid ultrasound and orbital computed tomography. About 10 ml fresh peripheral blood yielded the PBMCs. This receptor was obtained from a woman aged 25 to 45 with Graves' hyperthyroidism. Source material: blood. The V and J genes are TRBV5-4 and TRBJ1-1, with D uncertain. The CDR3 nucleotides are TGTGCCAGCAGCTTGGTCCCCGTGAAGACTGAAGCTTTCTTT. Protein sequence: CASSLVPVKTEAFF. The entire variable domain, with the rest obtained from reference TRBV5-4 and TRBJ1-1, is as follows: ETGVTQSPTHLIKTRGQQVTLRCSSQSGHNTVSWYQQALGQGPQFIFQYYREEENGRGNFPPRFSGLQFPNYSSELNVNALELDDSALYLCASSLVPVKTEAFFGQGTRLTVV.